Below, 32 T cell receptor beta chains from the same sample are listed, as sequenced in a study of cytomegalovirus exposure and HLA in healthy donors. The PCR had 60 Vbeta and 13 Jbeta primers. Using immunoSEQ multiplex PCR, the repertoire was profiled, and TCRdb retains in-frame clones only, with some absent. Of about 98,000 clones in the sample, around 70% are singletons; the top ten hold approximately 1.1%. Sequencing used PBMCs. Source of these receptors: a female donor in good health and CMV-seronegative.

This clone was counted only a few times. This CDR3 is CASSYSSGSSYNEQFF. CDR3 DNA sequence: TGCGCCAGCAGCTACTCTAGCGGGAGCTCCTACAATGAGCAGTTCTTC. V usage is TRBV5-1 and J usage is TRBJ2-1; TRBD2 agrees at 10 bases. The CDR3 length is 16 residues. The J segment lost 0 bases and the V segment lost 3 bases, leaving 3 bases of the junction unmatched. CDR1 and CDR2 (germline): SGHRS, YFSETQ.

The J gene is TRBJ2-3, the V gene TRBV30; 10 positions agree with TRBD2. The CDR3 has 16 residues. V shed 2 bases and J 1 base; nucleotides not matched to a gene: 6. Germline CDR1 and CDR2: GTSNPN and SVGIG (reference sequence). The CDR3: CAWSSWTSGRTDTQYF. The DNA for the CDR3 is TGTGCCTGGAGTAGTTGGACTAGCGGACGCACAGATACGCAGTATTTT. Together with reference TRBV30 and TRBJ2-3, the CDR3 gives the full variable domain: SQTIHQWPATLVQPVGSPLSLECTVEGTSNPNLYWYRQAAGRGLQLLFYSVGIGQISSEVPQNLSASRPQDRQFILSSKKLLLSDSGFYLCAWSSWTSGRTDTQYFGPGTRLTVL.

The rearrangement links TRBV5-1 to TRBJ2-7; TRBD2 might be the D (6 bases). Between the trimmed V and J ends, which lost 3 bases and 3 bases, there was a span of 13 bases. The CDR3 is 14 amino acids. The germline V gene encodes CDR1 SGHRS and CDR2 YFSETQ. CDR3 in amino acids: CASSSGDLNYEQYF. For the CDR3, the DNA is TGCGCCAGCAGCTCGGGGGACTTAAACTACGAGCAGTACTTC. The full variable domain, in which reference TRBV5-1 and TRBJ2-7 provide the parts outside the CDR3, is KAGVTQTPRYLIKTRGQQVTLSCSPISGHRSVSWYQQTPGQGLQFLFEYFSETQRNKGNFPGRFSGRQFSNSRSEMNVSTLELGDSALYLCASSSGDLNYEQYFGPGTRLTVT.

The rearrangement joins TRBV7-2 to TRBJ1-2, with no clear D. Germline V CDR1 and CDR2: SGHTA, FQGNSA. Between the trimmed V and J ends, which lost 3 bases and 4 bases, there was a span of 9 bases. The CDR3 is 13 amino acids. Written as DNA, the CDR3 is TGTGCCAGCAGCTTGGAACAGTTCTATGGCTACACCTTC. Its translation is CASSLEQFYGYTF.

The chain recombines TRBV30 with TRBJ2-7; tentative D call: TRBD2 (7 bases). Germline CDR1 reads GTSNPN; CDR2 reads SVGIG (reference sequence). Trimming pared 0 bases from V and 6 bases from J, leaving 18 bases between. This CDR3 has 15 residues. This chain's CDR3 is CAWSVVGGPAFEQYF. CDR3 in DNA: TGTGCCTGGAGTGTAGTCGGGGGGCCGGCGTTCGAGCAGTACTTC.

This clone has just a few counts. The rearrangement links TRBV7-8 to TRBJ1-2; D uncertain. The CDR3 sequence is 15 residues long. V shed 5 bases and J shed 2 bases, with 15 bases lying between them. CDR1 is SGHVS, CDR2 FQNEAQ, per germline. CDR3 in amino acids: CASSPWGGENYGYTF. CDR3 nucleotide sequence: TGTGCCAGCAGCCCCTGGGGAGGAGAGAACTATGGCTACACCTTC.

The chain joins TRBV7-2 to TRBJ1-4, with TRBD1 matching over 9 bases. Germline V gene sequence: CDR1 SGHTA, CDR2 FQGNSA. The CDR3 is 13 amino acids. V dropped 5 bases and J dropped 7; count of bases not matched to a gene: 2. For the CDR3, the DNA is TGTGCCAGCAGCCGGGACAGGGTTGAAAAACTGTTTTTT. Translating gives CASSRDRVEKLFF.

The chain recombines TRBV5-6 with TRBJ2-1, with a tentative D call TRBD1 (5 bases). Germline V gene data show CDR1 as SGHDT and CDR2 as YYEEEE. V shed 9 bases and J shed 0 bases, with 16 bases lying between them. The CDR3 contains 15 residues. CDR3 in amino acids: CATAPTVSSYNEQFF. DNA for the CDR3: TGTGCCACCGCCCCGACAGTAAGCTCCTACAATGAGCAGTTCTTC.

In this sample, this clone turned up once. The rearrangement links TRBV13 to TRBJ1-2; 11 bases are a match to TRBD1. V shed 4 bases, J shed 7 bases, and the junction held 14 bases outside the gene matches. CDR3 length equals 17 residues. CDR1 and CDR2 from the germline V gene are PRHDT and FYEKMQ (reference sequence). For the CDR3, the DNA is TGTGCCAGCAGCTCCAATGGGGACAGGGGGACCGAAGGTGGCTACACCTTC. Translation gives CASSSNGDRGTEGGYTF.

This clone was seen more than once but under ten times. This chain joins TRBV7-9 and TRBJ1-2, with D possibly matching TRBD1 (6 bases). The V gene lost 8 bases and the J gene lost 2 bases, with 21 bases spanning the gap. The CDR3 consists of 16 residues. Germline values: CDR1 SEHNR, CDR2 FQNEAQ (reference sequence). The CDR3 spells CASLPPWETGNYGYTF. Here the CDR3 DNA reads TGTGCCAGCCTTCCTCCCTGGGAGACAGGAAACTATGGCTACACCTTC. Variable domain in full (rest from reference TRBV7-9 and TRBJ1-2): DTGVSQNPRHKITKRGQNVTFRCDPISEHNRLYWYRQTLGQGPEFLTYFQNEAQLEKSRLLSDRFSAERPKGSFSTLEIQRTEQGDSAMYLCASLPPWETGNYGYTFGSGTRLTVV.

This sequence joins TRBV30 and TRBJ1-2; 7 nucleotides align to TRBD1. The germline V gene has CDR1 GTSNPN and CDR2 SVGIG (reference sequence). The CDR3 has 14 residues. V was pared by 3 bases and J by 5 bases, with 9 bases of the junction left unmatched. This chain's CDR3 is CAWRGQSQGYGYTF. CDR3 bases: TGTGCCTGGAGGGGACAGAGCCAAGGGTATGGCTACACCTTC.

The V gene is TRBV4-3, the J gene TRBJ2-7, with D possibly TRBD1 on 5 matching bases. Germline V CDR1 and CDR2: LGHNA, YSLEER. CDR3 length: 16 residues. V dropped 2 bases and J dropped 0 bases, with 14 bases sitting between them. The CDR3 loop is CASSQKTTGISYEQYF. The CDR3 nucleotides read TGCGCCAGCAGCCAAAAGACAACAGGAATCTCCTACGAGCAGTACTTC.

This clone was seen more than once but under ten times. The rearrangement uses TRBV21-1 and TRBJ1-5; the DNA was not compared with TRBD1, the D call given in the table. TRBV21-1 is recorded as a pseudogene. The CDR3 sequence is 16 residues long. DNA for the CDR3: TGTGCCAGCAGCTTCGAAGACAGGGGGCGAAGTCAGCCCCAGCATTTT. This sequence encodes CASSFEDRGRSQPQHF.

The CDR3 sequence is CASSLESRGQLNTEAFF. In nucleotides, the CDR3 is TGTGCCAGCAGCTTAGAAAGCCGGGGACAGCTGAACACTGAAGCTTTCTTT. The chain employs TRBV7-8 and TRBJ1-1; 7 positions agree with TRBD1. This CDR3 region has 17 residues. The junction had 8 bases not matched to a gene; V was cut back by 1 base and J by 0 bases. Germline lookup yields CDR1 SGHVS and CDR2 FQNEAQ.

This clone was counted only a few times. The chain carries TRBV28 and TRBJ2-1; 8 bases are a match to TRBD2. Trimming took 2 bases from V and 14 from J; bases not matched to a gene: 2. The CDR3 runs 11 residues. Germline V gene sequence: CDR1 MDHEN, CDR2 SYDVKM. The CDR3 region has the DNA TGTGCCAGCAGTTTAGGGACTAGTGAGTTCTTC. Its translation: CASSLGTSEFF.

V usage is TRBV6-6 and J usage is TRBJ2-7, with 10 nucleotides matching TRBD2. The trim removed 5 bases at V and 2 bases at J, leaving 9 bases unmatched. Germline assignment: CDR1 MNHNY and CDR2 SVGAGI (reference sequence). CDR3 length: 16 amino acids. This CDR3 reads CASSGPASGRTYEQYF. The DNA of the CDR3 is TGTGCCAGCAGTGGACCTGCTAGCGGGAGAACCTACGAGCAGTACTTC.

V and J are TRBV9 and TRBJ2-7, with 7 bases identical to TRBD1. V lost 5 bases to trimming and J lost 4 bases; unmatched junction nucleotides: 6. There are 13 residues in the CDR3. CDR1 and CDR2 (germline): SGDLS, YYNGEE. In nucleotides, the CDR3 is TGTGCCAGCAGAGTCGACAGGGTTTACGAGCAGTACTTC. Translated: CASRVDRVYEQYF.

The V call is TRBV5-6, the J call TRBJ2-1; the match to TRBD1 covers 7 bases. J lost 2 bases, V lost 2 bases, and 7 bases had no gene match. Looked up from germline, CDR1 is SGHDT and CDR2 is YYEEEE. The CDR3 covers 16 residues. This CDR3 reads CASSFVTGQAYNEQFF. CDR3 in DNA: TGTGCCAGCAGCTTCGTAACTGGACAGGCCTACAATGAGCAGTTCTTC.

The CDR3 here is CASSMRSNYGYTF. The CDR3 DNA sequence: TGTGCCAGTAGTATGAGGAGTAATTATGGCTACACCTTC. V and J are TRBV19 and TRBJ1-2; D not certain. Germline lookup yields CDR1 LNHDA and CDR2 SQIVND (reference sequence). This CDR3 contains 13 residues. The germline V and J ends were trimmed by 3 bases and 5 bases, with 10 bases remaining between them.

This rearrangement joins TRBV27 to TRBJ1-6, with D uncertain. CDR3 length: 15 amino acids. V lost 3 bases to trimming and J lost 9 bases, with 15 bases between them. Germline V CDR1 and CDR2: MNHEY, SMNVEV (reference sequence). The CDR3 sequence is CASSLWTVEGSPLHF. CDR3 bases: TGTGCCAGCAGTTTGTGGACGGTCGAGGGTTCACCCCTCCACTTT.

The CDR3 coding sequence is TGCGCCAGCAGCCAGACAGCGGGGGAGGAGACCCAGTACTTC. Amino acid sequence: CASSQTAGEETQYF. V usage is TRBV4-3 and J usage is TRBJ2-5; 8 positions agree with TRBD2. In germline, CDR1 is LGHNA, CDR2 YSLEER. Unmatched junction bases numbered 5, after V lost 3 bases and J lost 5 bases. The CDR3 contains 14 residues.

The CDR3 spells CASGRTGDEQYF. CDR3 in DNA: TGTGCTAGTGGGAGGACAGGGGACGAGCAGTACTTC. The chain uses TRBV12-5 and TRBJ2-7; TRBD1 agrees at 9 bases. There are 12 residues in the CDR3. V shed 6 bases and J 5 bases; nucleotides not matched to a gene: 2. Germline values: CDR1 LGHNT, CDR2 FRNRAP. Combining the CDR3 with reference TRBV12-5 and TRBJ2-7 gives the whole variable domain DARVTQTPRHKVTEMGQEVTMRCQPILGHNTVFWYRQTMMQGLELLAYFRNRAPLDDSGMPKDRFSAEMPDATLATLKIQPSEPRDSAVYFCASGRTGDEQYFGPGTRLTVT.

The gene calls are TRBV19 and TRBJ2-2, with 7 bases lining up with TRBD1. From germline, CDR1 is LNHDA and CDR2 SQIVND (reference sequence). The CDR3 runs 16 residues. The V segment lost 5 bases and the J segment 4 bases; nucleotides outside the gene matches: 10. The CDR3 DNA sequence: TGTGCCAGTAGTCCAGACTTGGGACAGCCCACCGGGGAGCTGTTTTTT. Its protein is CASSPDLGQPTGELFF.

With respect to this clone: At one of its ends the junction is not consistent with the germline gene, which may arise from a read error. The chain is built from TRBV4-1 and TRBJ1-5; unclear D gene. The CDR3 is 17 residues long. CDR1 MGHRA and CDR2 YSYEKL come from the germline V gene. CDR3 sequence (DNA): TGCGTCAGCAGCCAAGGTATTGTCACCGGGGTCTATCAGCCCCAGCATTTT. Translated, it gives CVSSQGIVTGVYQPQHF.

The chain combines TRBV5-6 with TRBJ1-5; D may be TRBD1 (5 bases). This CDR3 is 14 amino acids long. V dropped 3 bases and J dropped 2 bases, with 9 bases sitting between them. From germline, CDR1 is SGHDT and CDR2 YYEEEE. CDR3 bases: TGTGCCAGCAGCTACGGGGGTGGCAATCAGCCCCAGCATTTT. It encodes CASSYGGGNQPQHF. The entire variable domain, with the rest obtained from reference TRBV5-6 and TRBJ1-5, is as follows: DAGVTQSPTHLIKTRGQQVTLRCSPKSGHDTVSWYQQALGQGPQFIFQYYEEEERQRGNFPDRFSGHQFPNYSSELNVNALLLGDSALYLCASSYGGGNQPQHFGDGTRLSIL.

This clone is a singleton in its sample. The chain uses TRBV2 and TRBJ2-6; 7 bases map to TRBD2. The CDR3 loop spans 19 amino acids. V shed 0 bases and J 1 base; nucleotides not matched to a gene: 9. Germline assignment: CDR1 SNHLY and CDR2 FYNNEI. The CDR3 reads CASSEAGGILGSGANVLTF. The CDR3 DNA is TGTGCCAGCAGTGAAGCGGGGGGGATTCTTGGGTCTGGGGCCAACGTCCTGACTTTC. The full variable domain, in which reference TRBV2 and TRBJ2-6 provide the parts outside the CDR3, is EPEVTQTPSHQVTQMGQEVILRCVPISNHLYFYWYRQILGQKVEFLVSFYNNEISEKSEIFDDQFSVERPDGSNFTLKIRSTKLEDSAMYFCASSEAGGILGSGANVLTFGAGSRLTVL.

The chain carries TRBV6-6 and TRBJ2-3; the D gene is possibly TRBD2 (6 bases). Looked up from germline, CDR1 is MNHNY and CDR2 is SVGAGI (reference sequence). The V gene lost 0 bases and the J gene lost 3 bases, with 13 bases spanning the gap. This CDR3 region has 16 residues. The CDR3 DNA is TGTGCCAGCAGTTACTCGGGCACCGCGGGAACAGATACGCAGTATTTT. Its protein product is CASSYSGTAGTDTQYF.

This clone was observed a handful of times. The rearrangement links TRBV6-5 to TRBJ2-7, with 11 positions matching TRBD2. Germline V gene lookup returns CDR1 MNHEY and CDR2 SVGAGI. Trimming cost V 4 bases and J 7 bases; bases outside gene matches: 9. The CDR3 contains 15 residues. The CDR3: CASSFPGTSGGEQYF. CDR3 nucleotide sequence: TGTGCCAGCAGTTTCCCCGGGACTAGCGGAGGGGAGCAGTACTTC.

The chain recombines TRBV5-4 with TRBJ2-7; 11 bases fit TRBD1. Looked up from germline, CDR1 is SGHNT and CDR2 is YYREEE (reference sequence). V gave up 4 bases and J gave up 3 bases; unmatched junction bases: 6. The CDR3 is 15 residues long. CDR3 in amino acids: CASSPGTGGSYEQYF. The CDR3 nucleotides read TGTGCCAGCAGCCCAGGGACAGGGGGAAGCTACGAGCAGTACTTC. The full variable domain, with the rest looked up from reference TRBV5-4 and TRBJ2-7, is ETGVTQSPTHLIKTRGQQVTLRCSSQSGHNTVSWYQQALGQGPQFIFQYYREEENGRGNFPPRFSGLQFPNYSSELNVNALELDDSALYLCASSPGTGGSYEQYFGPGTRLTVT.

The count of this clone is one. V and J are TRBV28 and TRBJ1-4; D gene uncertain. The CDR3 is 11 residues long. Germline lookup yields CDR1 MDHEN and CDR2 SYDVKM. V gave up 5 bases and J gave up 5 bases, with 3 bases separating them. The CDR3 is CASSQNEKLFF. In nucleotides, the CDR3 is TGTGCCAGCAGTCAGAATGAAAAACTGTTTTTT. The full variable domain, completed using reference TRBV28 and TRBJ1-4, is DVKVTQSSRYLVKRTGEKVFLECVQDMDHENMFWYRQDPGLGLRLIYFSYDVKMKEKGDIPEGYSVSREKKERFSLILESASTNQTSMYLCASSQNEKLFFGSGTQLSVL.

The gene calls are TRBV5-4 and TRBJ2-7, with TRBD1 matching 8 bases. This CDR3 spans 15 amino acids. Germline loops: CDR1 SGHNT, CDR2 YYREEE (reference sequence). The V and J ends lost 0 bases and 4 bases, in that order; junction bases with no gene match: 6. The CDR3 DNA reads TGTGCCAGCAGCTTGGGGACAGGGATTTTTTACGAGCAGTACTTC. This gives the protein CASSLGTGIFYEQYF.

The sample holds a few counts of this clone. The V and J genes are TRBV21-1 and TRBJ1-1; TRBD1 reflects the table's D call only, with no check against the DNA. TRBV21-1 is a pseudogene. The CDR3 runs to 14 residues. The CDR3 DNA is TGTGCCAGCAGCAAACCAGGGGTGGCCACTGAAGCTTTCTTT. Translation: CASSKPGVATEAFF.